This entry lists 32 T cell receptor beta chains sequenced from one sample in a study of blood T cell repertoires in COVID-19 (dated by TCRdb to the early 2020s). The method behind the library was the immunoSEQ multiplex PCR assay. TCRdb retrieved this table from immuneACCESS and kept in-frame rearrangements only. Not all clones are present; in checked studies, unresolved V genes account for under half, and no reason is known for the remainder. This sample is represented by about 210,000 clones; about 89% of them were singletons. The ten top clones hold roughly 8.4% of the sample. The specimen sequenced was PBMCs or T cells enriched from blood (not recorded which). The receptors originated from a woman younger than 30 who had recovered from COVID-19.

The chain has TRBV5-1 and TRBJ2-2, with 14 bases lining up with TRBD2. Trimming cost V 3 bases and J 2 bases; bases outside gene matches: 6. Germline-derived CDR1 and CDR2 are SGHRS and YFSETQ. The CDR3 spans 18 residues. This chain's CDR3 is CASSSRTSGGYNTGELFF. The CDR3 bases are TGCGCCAGCAGCTCCAGGACTAGCGGGGGGTATAACACCGGGGAGCTGTTTTTT.

The rearrangement links TRBV5-1 to TRBJ2-1; 9 bases align to TRBD1. V dropped 1 base and J dropped 7; count of bases not matched to a gene: 3. CDR1 is SGHRS, CDR2 YFSETQ, per germline. The CDR3 extends over 14 amino acids. The CDR3 is CASSLLQGANEQFF. CDR3 DNA: TGCGCCAGCAGCTTGTTACAGGGGGCTAATGAGCAGTTCTTC.

The genes are TRBV24-1 and TRBJ1-1; D perhaps matches TRBD1 (6 bases). Germline V lookup: CDR1 KGHDR, CDR2 SFDVKD. V was cut by 3 bases and J by 1 base, with 11 bases left in between. CDR3 size: 15 residues. CDR3 DNA: TGTGCCACCAGTGATGCGGACAGAGCGAACACTGAAGCTTTCTTT. Protein sequence: CATSDADRANTEAFF.

V usage is TRBV5-1 and J usage is TRBJ2-2, with 9 bases lining up with TRBD1. This CDR3 has 15 amino acids. With 2 bases clipped from V and 7 bases from J, the junction kept 6 bases outside the gene matches. Germline assignment: CDR1 SGHRS and CDR2 YFSETQ. The CDR3 loop reads CASSFRDREGGELFF. The CDR3 DNA reads as TGCGCCAGCAGCTTCCGGGACAGGGAAGGCGGGGAGCTGTTTTTT.

This chain joins TRBV30 and TRBJ1-2; D not resolved. The CDR3 loop spans 13 amino acids. Germline lookup yields CDR1 GTSNPN and CDR2 SVGIG (reference sequence). V lost 1 base to trimming and J lost 4 bases, with 10 bases between them. The CDR3 DNA reads as TGTGCCTGGAGTGCGGGTTCGGGCTATGGCTACACCTTC. It specifies CAWSAGSGYGYTF.

This chain joins TRBV15 and TRBJ2-3; 11 nucleotides line up with TRBD2. CDR3 length: 15 residues. Germline V gives CDR1 LNHNV, CDR2 YYDKDF (reference sequence). Trimming at V came to 6 bases and at J to 4 bases, leaving 6 bases not matched to a gene. Written as DNA, the CDR3 is TGTGCCACCAGTAGCGGGGGGGCTGCAGCAGATACGCAGTATTTT. Its translation is CATSSGGAAADTQYF.

V and J are TRBV6-1 and TRBJ2-7; TRBD1 might be the D (6 bases). CDR3 length equals 18 residues. Germline V gene lookup returns CDR1 MNHNS and CDR2 SASEGT. V was shortened by 2 bases and J by 3 bases, with 23 bases between the two germline ends. The CDR3 DNA follows: TGTGCCAGCAGTGAATGGCTTTCAGTCTCAGGGGATCACTACGAGCAGTACTTC. Its translation: CASSEWLSVSGDHYEQYF.

This clone was picked up one time. The rearrangement uses TRBV6-1 and TRBJ2-1; a possible D gene is TRBD2 (5 bases). The ends were cut back, 0 bases at V and 7 bases at J, with 10 bases in the middle. CDR1 is MNHNS and CDR2 is SASEGT in the germline V gene. The CDR3 spans 14 residues. Here the CDR3 reads CASSEARESNEQFF. CDR3 bases: TGTGCCAGCAGTGAAGCGAGGGAATCGAATGAGCAGTTCTTC.

The chain recombines TRBV5-6 with TRBJ1-2, with 8 positions matching TRBD1. In germline, CDR1 is SGHDT, CDR2 YYEEEE. This CDR3 contains 15 residues. Trimming removed 1 base from V and 4 bases from J; junction bases left unmatched: 6. The CDR3 loop reads CASSLRQGAIYGYTF. CDR3 DNA: TGTGCCAGCAGCTTGAGGCAGGGGGCCATCTATGGCTACACCTTC.

This chain joins TRBV7-2 and TRBJ2-1; 13 nucleotides line up with TRBD2. Losses at the gene ends were 0 bases for V and 8 bases for J; bases not matched to a gene: 7. In germline, CDR1 is SGHTA, CDR2 FQGNSA. There are 17 residues in the CDR3. CDR3 residues: CASSLATSGGLRDEQFF. The CDR3 DNA sequence: TGTGCCAGCAGCTTAGCGACTAGCGGGGGGTTAAGAGATGAGCAGTTCTTC.

V gene TRBV18 combines with J gene TRBJ1-5, with D maybe TRBD1 (5 bases). Per the germline V gene, CDR1 is KGHSH and CDR2 is LQKENI. Trimming took 3 bases from V and 2 from J, leaving 11 bases between them. CDR3 length equals 15 residues. CDR3 DNA: TGTGCCAGCTCACCTGCAGGGTCGCGCAATCAGCCCCAGCATTTT. It yields the protein CASSPAGSRNQPQHF.

CDR3 sequence reads: CASSEETITQPQHF. The CDR3 coding sequence is TGTGCCAGCAGTGAAGAGACAATTACCCAGCCCCAGCATTTT. The chain uses TRBV2 and TRBJ1-5; the D is unclear. Trimming removed 1 base at V and 7 bases at J, with 11 bases between. The germline gives CDR1 SNHLY, CDR2 FYNNEI. This CDR3 region has 14 residues.

The V gene is TRBV21-1, the J gene TRBJ2-7; TRBD2 is taken as the D call from the table, unchecked against the DNA. TRBV21-1 is an annotated pseudogene. CDR3 length: 16 amino acids. CDR3 nucleotide sequence: TGTGCCAGCAGCAAAGCGGCCAGGACTAGCTCCTACGAGCAGTACTTC. It yields the protein CASSKAARTSSYEQYF.

V and J are TRBV14 and TRBJ2-7; D not resolved. Trimming shortened V by 4 bases and J by 0 bases, and 7 bases separated the two germline ends. The CDR3 is 13 amino acids. Germline loops: CDR1 SGHDN, CDR2 FVKESK. CDR3 coding DNA: TGTGCCAGCAGCCCAGACAACTCCTACGAGCAGTACTTC. As protein: CASSPDNSYEQYF.

V usage is TRBV6-5 and J usage is TRBJ2-7; the match to TRBD1 covers 7 bases. Germline values: CDR1 MNHEY, CDR2 SVGAGI. This CDR3 has 15 residues. Unmatched junction bases numbered 7, after V lost 5 bases and J lost 0 bases. Here the CDR3 DNA reads TGTGCCAGCAGTATCGGGACAGTCCTCTCCTACGAGCAGTACTTC. Translation gives CASSIGTVLSYEQYF.

The CDR3 here is CASRDRVGSGANVLTF. CDR3 in DNA: TGCGCCAGCCGGGACAGGGTGGGGTCTGGGGCCAACGTCCTGACTTTC. This chain joins TRBV4-1 and TRBJ2-6; 9 bases agree with TRBD1. This CDR3 spans 16 amino acids. Germline V lookup: CDR1 MGHRA, CDR2 YSYEKL. The V segment lost 8 bases and the J segment 1 base; nucleotides outside the gene matches: 6.

The CDR3 spells CASSFMSGGLIYEQFF. Here the CDR3 DNA reads TGTGCCAGCAGTTTTATGTCGGGGGGCCTTATATATGAGCAGTTCTTC. The rearrangement uses TRBV28 and TRBJ2-1, with a possible D match to TRBD2 (7 bases). The V gene's germline CDR1 is MDHEN and CDR2 SYDVKM. Trimming shortened V by 3 bases and J by 8 bases, and 20 bases separated the two germline ends. The CDR3 runs to 16 residues.

This chain links TRBV6-5 with TRBJ2-3; 8 positions match TRBD2. CDR3 length: 15 residues. CDR1 MNHEY and CDR2 SVGAGI come from the germline V gene. V trimming: 6 bases; J trimming: 2 bases; junction bases outside the gene matches: 7. CDR3: CASSPGGATTDTQYF. The CDR3 DNA reads TGTGCCAGCAGCCCCGGGGGGGCAACCACAGATACGCAGTATTTT.

The chain carries TRBV10-1 and TRBJ2-2, with D perhaps matching TRBD2 (5 bases). CDR3 size: 15 residues. V lost 2 bases and J 6 bases, leaving 13 bases between the germline ends. Germline CDR1 is WNHNN and CDR2 is SYGVQD (reference sequence). The CDR3: CASSEAGYGAGELFF. Written as DNA, the CDR3 is TGCGCCAGCAGTGAGGCGGGCTACGGGGCCGGGGAGCTGTTTTTT.

The chain carries TRBV6-5 and TRBJ1-6; 7 positions match TRBD1. CDR1 and CDR2 from the germline V gene are MNHEY and SVGAGI. Trimming took 7 bases from V and 7 from J; bases not matched to a gene: 7. This CDR3 contains 14 residues. The DNA for the CDR3 is TGTGCCAGCATTCAGACAGGGTTAAATTCACCCCTCCACTTT. Its translation: CASIQTGLNSPLHF.

V is TRBV2 and J is TRBJ1-1; D remains unclear. Germline-derived CDR1 and CDR2 are SNHLY and FYNNEI. Trimming took 8 bases from V and 2 from J, leaving 12 bases between them. CDR3 length equals 13 residues. CDR3 protein: CASGQQINTEAFF. As DNA, the CDR3 is TGTGCCAGCGGGCAACAGATAAACACTGAAGCTTTCTTT.

The genes are TRBV6-5 and TRBJ2-5; 7 bases are shared with TRBD1. This CDR3 has 14 residues. Germline V gives CDR1 MNHEY, CDR2 SVGAGI. Unmatched junction bases numbered 5, after V lost 6 bases and J lost 1 base. CDR3 amino acids: CASRRGQVQETQYF. CDR3 sequence (DNA): TGTGCCAGCAGGCGAGGACAGGTCCAAGAGACCCAGTACTTC.

The chain is built from TRBV30 and TRBJ1-2; the match to TRBD1 covers 7 bases. The germline gives CDR1 GTSNPN, CDR2 SVGIG (reference sequence). This CDR3 region has 15 residues. After removal of 3 bases from V and 7 bases from J, the junction contained 14 bases not matched to a gene. The CDR3 sequence is CAWRGTANGAGGYTF. The CDR3 region has the DNA TGTGCCTGGAGAGGGACAGCCAATGGGGCGGGTGGCTACACCTTC.

The CDR3 coding sequence is TGTGCCAGCAGAGGAAAACGCGGACAGTCTAATCAGCCCCAGCATTTT. This encodes CASRGKRGQSNQPQHF. The chain recombines TRBV14 with TRBJ1-5; D perhaps matches TRBD1 (6 bases). Trimming cost V 6 bases and J 4 bases, with 19 bases left between them. From germline, CDR1 is SGHDN and CDR2 FVKESK. The CDR3 runs 16 residues. The entire variable domain, with the rest obtained from reference TRBV14 and TRBJ1-5, is as follows: EAGVTQFPSHSVIEKGQTVTLRCDPISGHDNLYWYRRVMGKEIKFLLHFVKESKQDESGMPNNRFLAERTGGTYSTLKVQPAELEDSGVYFCASRGKRGQSNQPQHFGDGTRLSIL.

This clone showed up many times. The chain couples TRBV5-6 to TRBJ1-2; D remains unclear. V was clipped by 4 bases and J by 0 bases, with 10 bases between them. Germline CDR1 reads SGHDT; CDR2 reads YYEEEE. The CDR3 is 14 residues long. For the CDR3, the DNA is TGTGCCAGCAGCCCTAATACGGCTAACTATGGCTACACCTTC. Residues: CASSPNTANYGYTF.

V usage is TRBV28 and J usage is TRBJ2-3; 7 bases map to TRBD1. The germline V gene has CDR1 MDHEN and CDR2 SYDVKM. J was trimmed by 1 base and V by 10 bases; bases with no gene match: 8. CDR3 size: 14 residues. This CDR3 reads CAIGNTGGTDTQYF. CDR3 DNA: TGTGCCATCGGAAATACAGGGGGCACAGATACGCAGTATTTT.

The chain links TRBV2 to TRBJ1-2; 9 nucleotides line up with TRBD1. CDR3 length: 16 residues. J lost 5 bases, V lost 3 bases, and 10 bases had no gene match. Looked up from germline, CDR1 is SNHLY and CDR2 is FYNNEI. In DNA, the CDR3 is TGTGCCAGCAGTGACCGGGACAGGGTACTAGTGTATGGCTACACCTTC. Translating it yields CASSDRDRVLVYGYTF.

This chain uses TRBV11-2 with TRBJ1-6; D not certain. V was cut by 4 bases and J by 5 bases, with 9 bases left in between. CDR1 and CDR2 from the germline V gene are SGHAT and FQNNGV. The CDR3 consists of 14 residues. CDR3 in amino acids: CASSSVYDNSPLHF. The CDR3 DNA reads as TGTGCCAGCAGCTCGGTATACGATAATTCACCCCTCCACTTT.

This sequence joins TRBV6-5 and TRBJ1-2; no clear D gene. CDR3 length equals 15 residues. CDR1 and CDR2 from the germline V gene are MNHEY and SVGAGI. V was shortened by 6 bases and J by 0 bases, with 14 bases between the two germline ends. The CDR3 DNA follows: TGTGCCAGCAGGGGCGGAGGAGGCACTAACTATGGCTACACCTTC. Its protein is CASRGGGGTNYGYTF.

V and J are TRBV12-3 or TRBV12-4 and TRBJ2-1; D perhaps matches TRBD2 (5 bases). The CDR3 is made up of 12 amino acids. The V gene lost 3 bases and the J gene lost 10 bases, with 10 bases spanning the gap. The DNA for the CDR3 is TGTGCCAGCAGTTTCTTGTCGGGGGAGCAGTTCTTC. Translating gives CASSFLSGEQFF.

The chain recombines TRBV28 with TRBJ1-5; D gene unclear. This CDR3 is 16 amino acids long. The germline V gene encodes CDR1 MDHEN and CDR2 SYDVKM. Trimming removed 3 bases at V and 3 bases at J, with 15 bases between. In DNA, the CDR3 is TGTGCCAGCAGTTTGGGAGGAACAATGGTCAATCAGCCCCAGCATTTT. Translating gives CASSLGGTMVNQPQHF.

This sequence joins TRBV5-1 and TRBJ2-5; 10 positions agree with TRBD1. The CDR3 contains 15 residues. V was pared by 2 bases and J by 4 bases, with 5 bases of the junction left unmatched. Germline-derived CDR1 and CDR2 are SGHRS and YFSETQ. The CDR3 nucleotides are TGCGCCAGCAGCTTTGGGGACAGGGGAGTAGAGACCCAGTACTTC. Its protein product is CASSFGDRGVETQYF.